These T cell receptor beta chains were read from a single sample in a study of blood T cell repertoires in COVID-19. TCRdb keeps only in-frame clones here, not all; method: immunoSEQ multiplex PCR. Among more than 75,000 clones listed, more than 75% were seen once. Sequencing input: peripheral blood. The receptors come from a woman of 80 years or more with active COVID-19. CDR3s include the opening cysteine and the closing phenylalanine or tryptophan. A D gene is named only where the DNA matches it firmly. Only part of the rows carry a size: once, few, many, or a class if the clone is expanded.

j_gene | v_gene | d_gene | abundance | CDR3aa | CDR3nt
TRBJ1-1 | TRBV6-4 | NA | NA | CASSRTPGQLNGAEAFF | TGTGCCAGCAGTAGGACCCCTGGACAGCTTAATGGAGCTGAAGCTTTCTTT
TRBJ1-1 | TRBV5-4 | NA | once | CASSLGGENTEAFF | TGTGCCAGCAGCTTGGGAGGAGAGAACACTGAAGCTTTCTTT
TRBJ2-6 | TRBV28 | TRBD1 | once | CASRTVGQGAYGANVLTF | TGTGCCAGCCGCACCGTGGGACAGGGGGCGTACGGGGCCAACGTCCTGACTTTC
TRBJ2-3 | TRBV6-2/TRBV6-3 | TRBD2 | NA | CASSRGVGARTDTQYF | TGTGCCAGCAGCCGGGGGGTAGGGGCAAGGACAGATACGCAGTATTTT
TRBJ2-1 | TRBV19 | TRBD2 | NA | CASSISTSGRAPSSYNEQFF | TGTGCCAGTAGTATCTCGACTAGCGGGAGGGCCCCGAGCTCCTACAATGAGCAGTTCTTC
TRBJ1-1 | TRBV24-1 | NA | NA | CATSDSLGKNTEAFF | TGTGCCACCAGTGACTCTCTTGGCAAGAACACTGAAGCTTTCTTT
TRBJ1-1 | TRBV24-1 | NA | NA | CATSGPGSMNTEAFF | TGTGCCACCAGTGGTCCGGGTTCGATGAACACTGAAGCTTTCTTT
TRBJ2-1 | TRBV9 | TRBD2 | NA | CASSVSGLAAYNEQFF | TGTGCCAGCAGCGTATCTGGACTAGCGGCTTACAATGAGCAGTTCTTC
TRBJ1-1 | TRBV29-1 | NA | NA | CSAGGGRLDTEAFF | TGCAGCGCCGGGGGGGGGCGTCTAGACACTGAAGCTTTCTTT
TRBJ1-4 | TRBV4-3 | NA | NA | CASSQEDYRPGANEKLFF | TGCGCCAGCAGCCAAGAAGATTATCGGCCGGGAGCTAATGAAAAACTGTTTTTT
TRBJ2-3 | TRBV2 | TRBD2 | NA | CASSEAGTSGRASDTQYF | TGTGCCAGCAGTGAAGCCGGGACTAGCGGGAGGGCCTCGGATACGCAGTATTTT
TRBJ2-3 | TRBV5-1 | TRBD2 | NA | CASSPGLETDTQYF | TGCGCCAGCAGCCCCGGACTAGAAACAGATACGCAGTATTTT
TRBJ1-2 | TRBV28 | NA | NA | CASSSGGLGYTF | TGTGCCAGCAGTTCGGGGGGCTTGGGCTACACCTTC
TRBJ1-4 | TRBV28 | TRBD1 | NA | CASSLWGTGNNEKLFF | TGTGCCAGCAGTTTATGGGGGACAGGGAATAATGAAAAACTGTTTTTT
TRBJ2-1 | TRBV19 | TRBD2 | NA | CASSSGRAYNEQFF | TGTGCCAGTAGTAGCGGGAGGGCCTACAATGAGCAGTTCTTC
TRBJ1-1 | TRBV9 | TRBD1 | NA | CASSGRDRGRDTEAFF | TGTGCCAGCAGCGGCCGGGACAGGGGGCGGGACACTGAAGCTTTCTTT
TRBJ2-3 | TRBV20-1 | TRBD2 | NA | CSASLASGSSDTQYF | TGCAGTGCTAGTCTGGCTAGCGGGAGTTCAGATACGCAGTATTTT
TRBJ2-4 | TRBV19 | NA | NA | CASSIRGLAKNIQYF | TGTGCCAGTAGTATCCGAGGGCTAGCCAAAAACATTCAGTACTTC
TRBJ1-6 | TRBV2 | NA | NA | CASMGSGKNSPLHF | TGTGCCAGCATGGGGTCAGGGAAAAATTCACCCCTCCACTTT
TRBJ2-7 | TRBV5-3 | NA | NA | CARGWSSYEQYF | TGTGCCAGAGGGTGGAGCTCCTACGAGCAGTACTTC
TRBJ2-6 | TRBV3-1/TRBV3-2 | NA | NA | CASSHRGAHPSGANVLTF | TGTGCCAGCAGCCACCGGGGGGCACACCCCTCTGGGGCCAACGTCCTGACTTTC
TRBJ1-3 | TRBV7-2 | NA | NA | CASSQDGQSGNTIYF | TGTGCCAGCAGCCAAGACGGACAATCTGGAAACACCATATATTTT
TRBJ2-1 | TRBV18 | NA | NA | CASSPTTQGYNEQFF | TGTGCCAGCTCACCAACCACGCAGGGCTACAATGAGCAGTTCTTC
TRBJ1-3 | TRBV24-1 | NA | NA | CATSETGMGNTIYF | TGTGCCACCAGTGAGACAGGAATGGGAAACACCATATATTTT
TRBJ2-7 | TRBV3-1/TRBV3-2 | NA | NA | CASSPQGNRVYSYEQYF | TGTGCCAGCAGCCCACAGGGAAACAGGGTCTACTCCTACGAGCAGTACTTC
TRBJ2-1 | TRBV12-3/TRBV12-4 | NA | NA | CASSLGSSNEQFF | TGTGCCAGCAGTTTAGGGAGCTCCAATGAGCAGTTCTTC
TRBJ1-1 | TRBV7-8 | NA | NA | CASSRGVGTEAFF | TGTGCCAGCAGCAGGGGCGTGGGCACTGAAGCTTTCTTT
TRBJ2-7 | TRBV6-6 | TRBD2 | NA | CASSPRTGTSSYEQYF | TGTGCCAGCAGCCCGAGAACCGGGACTAGTTCCTACGAGCAGTACTTC
TRBJ2-1 | TRBV5-1 | NA | NA | CASSEQGFGYEQFF | TGCGCCAGCAGCGAACAGGGATTTGGGTATGAGCAGTTCTTC
TRBJ2-7 | TRBV5-6 | TRBD1 | NA | CASSLDTGVTYEQYF | TGTGCCAGCAGCTTGGACACAGGGGTCACCTACGAGCAGTACTTC
TRBJ2-2 | TRBV7-8 | NA | once | CASSLRSGTNTGELFF | TGTGCCAGCAGCTTAAGAAGCGGCACGAACACCGGGGAGCTGTTTTTT
TRBJ2-3 | TRBV27 | NA | NA | CTVGHGSTDTQYF | TGCACCGTGGGCCATGGGAGCACAGATACGCAGTATTTT